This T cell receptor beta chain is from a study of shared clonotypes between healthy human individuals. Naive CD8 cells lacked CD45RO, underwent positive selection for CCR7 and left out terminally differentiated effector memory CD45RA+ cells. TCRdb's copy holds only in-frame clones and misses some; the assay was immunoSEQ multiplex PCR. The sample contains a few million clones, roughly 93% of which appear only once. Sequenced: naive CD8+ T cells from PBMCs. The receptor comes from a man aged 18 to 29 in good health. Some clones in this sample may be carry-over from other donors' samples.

CDR3 in amino acids: CASSEQGANEAFF. CDR3 DNA: TGCGCCAGCAGTGAACAGGGGGCGAATGAAGCTTTCTTT. J is TRBJ1-1 and V is TRBV10-2, with 9 bases aligning to TRBD1. The J segment lost 7 bases and the V segment lost 3 bases, leaving 3 bases of the junction unmatched. The CDR3 has 13 residues. The germline V gene has CDR1 WSHSY and CDR2 SAAADI.